Below are 22 T cell receptor beta chains sequenced from a single sample in a study of tumor-infiltrating lymphocytes in primary liver carcinoma. The source material, roughly 20-31 mg of unsorted bulk tissue, was used to co-extract RNA and DNA. TCR beta cDNA was prepared out of roughly 0.45 ug total RNA by means of a constant-region primer. For TCR beta, libraries were produced by three nested multiplex PCR rounds using slightly modified ARM-PCR. Researchers ran the first two PCR rounds for approximately 9 cycles each with TRBV1-TRBV30 forward primers and a C-beta reverse primer. TCRdb reanalysed the multiplex PCR reads using MiXCR and keeps one entry per CDR3 protein. The sample shows about 64,000 distinct CDR3 sequences, over 60% of them seen only once. Material: liver tumor tissue from sampling region 4. Subset given: tumor region T4, right-lateral pole. The receptors were sampled from a man between 40 and 49 years old with primary liver carcinoma and hepatitis B virus infection.

To note about this clonotype: The CDR3 end shows no conserved phenylalanine or tryptophan, and so a read error is likely. The rearrangement joins TRBV11-2 to TRBJ1-1; 8 nucleotides match TRBD1. The V gene end was trimmed by 5 bases and the J gene end by 3 bases; junction bases not matched to a gene: 11. Germline CDR1 SGHAT, CDR2 FQNNGV. CDR3 length: 16 residues. The chain's CDR3 is CASSPYRGLVYTEAFL. CDR3 nucleotides: TGTGCCAGCAGCCCATACAGGGGGTTGGTGTACACTGAAGCTTTCCTT.

Remarks on this clonotype: One end of the junction fails to match germline, which may point to a read error. The chain carries TRBV29-1 and TRBJ1-4, with a weak D call TRBD1 (5 bases). This CDR3 spans 11 amino acids. Germline CDR1 is SQVTM and CDR2 is ANQGSEA. CDR3 protein: CSVGTIEKLFF. In DNA form, the CDR3 reads TGCAGCGTTGGGACAATCGAAAAGCTGTTTTTT. The full variable domain, in which reference TRBV29-1 and TRBJ1-4 provide the parts outside the CDR3, is SAVISQKPSRDICQRGTSLTIQCQVDSQVTMMFWYRQQPGQSLTLIATANQGSEATYESGFVIDKFPISRPNLTFSTLTVSNMSPEDSSIYLCSVGTIEKLFFGSGTQLSVL.

As concerns this clonotype: Germline and junction disagree at one end, which may indicate a read error. V usage is TRBV6-6 and J usage is TRBJ1-4, with D maybe TRBD1 (6 bases). CDR1 is MNHNY and CDR2 is SVGAGI in the germline V gene (reference sequence). The CDR3 runs to 15 residues. The CDR3 region has the DNA TGTGCAAGCAGTTACAGCTTGCAGGGGAATGAAAAACTGTTTTTT. Translation: CASSYSLQGNEKLFF.

About this clonotype: Lacking the conserved final phenylalanine or tryptophan, this CDR3 likely reflects a read error. The DNA is left out, because the CDR3 cannot be placed on it with certainty; the CDR3 is given as TCRdb lists it. The chain links TRBV21-1 to TRBJ2-5; the table's D call TRBD1 went unverified against the DNA. TRBV21-1 represents a pseudogene. The CDR3 contains 17 residues when both ends are counted. The CDR3 sequence: CVSSKVRDPDRQETQYL.

This clonotype occurred many times. The V call is TRBV7-9, the J call TRBJ2-1; D not certain. The CDR3 contains 13 residues. V was trimmed by 5 bases and J by 7 bases, leaving 12 bases between them. Germline CDR1 reads SEHNR; CDR2 reads FQNEAQ (reference sequence). DNA of the CDR3: TGTGCCAGCAGCCAATCTCTGGTGAATGAGCAGTTCTTC. Protein sequence: CASSQSLVNEQFF.

This clonotype appeared a single time. The CDR3 does not end in the conserved phenylalanine or tryptophan, so this is likely a read error. The DNA is left out, because the CDR3 cannot be placed on it with certainty; the CDR3 is given as TCRdb lists it. The chain is built from TRBV11-2 and TRBJ2-5. Germline V gene data show CDR1 as SGHAT and CDR2 as FQNNGV. The length of the CDR3 is 16 amino acids, counting both ends. The CDR3 is CASNQTPGGGKETQYL.

Details on this clonotype: A much larger clonotype is one base distant, so this may be a read error. The chain couples TRBV28 to TRBJ1-1; 7 bases fit TRBD1. CDR1 is MDHEN, CDR2 SYDVKM, per germline. CDR3 length equals 15 residues. As DNA, the CDR3 is TGTGTCAGCAGTTTACCGGGACAGATGAACACTGAAGCTTTCTTT. It is translated as CVSSLPGQMNTEAFF.

In this sample, this clonotype turned up many times. This chain links TRBV11-3 with TRBJ1-5; D may be TRBD1 (5 bases). The CDR3 spans 14 residues. V lost 6 bases and J 0 bases, leaving 9 bases between the germline ends. CDR1 SGHNT and CDR2 YENEEA come from the germline V gene. The CDR3 loop reads CASSDSYSNQPQHF. The CDR3 coding sequence is TGTGCCAGCAGTGACAGTTATAGCAATCAGCCCCAGCATTTT.

As concerns this clonotype: The CDR3 end shows no conserved phenylalanine or tryptophan, and so a read error is likely. DNA of the CDR3: TGTGCCGGCAGTGAGGGCGAGTCAGTATCACCCCTCCACCTT. Protein product: CAGSEGESVSPLHL. The genes are TRBV6-1 and TRBJ1-6; D not certain. The CDR3 has 14 residues. Germline assignment: CDR1 MNHNS and CDR2 SASEGT.

This clonotype was seen many times. The gene calls are TRBV10-1 and TRBJ2-3, with D possibly being TRBD2 (5 bases). Germline loops: CDR1 WNHNN, CDR2 SYGVQD (reference sequence). The CDR3 extends over 15 amino acids. Trimming pared 3 bases from V and 6 bases from J, leaving 16 bases between. The CDR3 nucleotides are TGCGCCAGCAGTGACGAGGGTAAACAGCACGATACGCAGTATTTT. As protein: CASSDEGKQHDTQYF.

On this clonotype: A junction boundary mismatches the germline segment, possibly from a read error. V gene TRBV4-3 combines with J gene TRBJ2-1; D is perhaps TRBD1 or TRBD2 (5 bases each). Germline assignment: CDR1 LGHNA and CDR2 YSLEER. The CDR3 has 14 amino acids. CDR3 bases: TGCGCCGGCAGCCAAGGGACCAATTTCGACGAACAGTTCTTC. Translated: CAGSQGTNFDEQFF.

The chain links TRBV29-1 to TRBJ2-7, with TRBD2 as a possible D gene (7 bases). The CDR3 consists of 14 residues. The germline V gene has CDR1 SQVTM and CDR2 ANQGSEA. Trimming pared 5 bases from V and 3 bases from J, leaving 17 bases between. The CDR3 reads CSVILGGAFYEQYF. The CDR3 DNA follows: TGCAGCGTTATTTTAGGGGGGGCATTCTACGAGCAGTACTTC.

On this clonotype: A read error may explain this, as a much larger clone is one base away. The chain uses TRBV29-1 and TRBJ2-7; D assignment may be TRBD1 or TRBD2 (6 bases each). Germline CDR1 and CDR2: SQVTM and ANQGSEA. The CDR3 spans 15 residues. CDR3 DNA sequence: TGCTGCGCTAGGACGATGGGGGGCGTAATCCACGAGCAGTACTTC. Translation: CCARTMGGVIHEQYF.

In the case of this clonotype: Without the conserved terminal phenylalanine or tryptophan, this CDR3 likely stems from a read error. This chain connects TRBV6-6 to TRBJ2-1; D gene unclear. CDR3 length: 14 amino acids. The germline V gene encodes CDR1 MNHNY and CDR2 SVGAGI (reference sequence). The CDR3: CAGSYLISAHEQFL. For the CDR3, the DNA is TGTGCCGGCAGTTACCTGATCAGTGCCCATGAGCAGTTCTTA.

Regarding this clonotype: One junction end does not reproduce the germline sequence, and a read error may be involved. The chain is built from TRBV11-1 and TRBJ2-3; perhaps D is TRBD1 or TRBD2 (5 bases each). Germline CDR1 SGHAT, CDR2 FQDESV (reference sequence). This CDR3 comprises 19 residues. CDR3 amino acids: CDSSSGGSSVGTRTDTQYF. The DNA of the CDR3 is TGTGACAGCAGCTCTGGGGGAAGCTCTGTTGGAACCCGCACAGATACGCAGTATTTT.

There are a few counts of this clonotype. V usage is TRBV5-4 and J usage is TRBJ2-3, with D unresolved. This CDR3 comprises 15 residues. Trimming took 6 bases from V and 2 from J, leaving 16 bases between them. CDR1 is SGHNT, CDR2 YYREEE, per germline (reference sequence). Here the CDR3 DNA reads TGTGCCAGCACCTCCTTCGTAGCTTCCACAGATACGCAGTATTTT. This sequence encodes CASTSFVASTDTQYF.

Concerning this clonotype itself: The junction and the germline gene differ at one end; a read error may be behind it. The chain is built from TRBV6-5 and TRBJ1-1; D may be TRBD1 (5 bases). The CDR3 spans 15 residues. The germline V gene encodes CDR1 MNHEY and CDR2 SVGAGI. The CDR3: CTSSYRTVRGTEAFF. In DNA, the CDR3 is TGTACCAGCAGTTACAGGACGGTTCGGGGCACTGAAGCTTTCTTT.

This chain connects TRBV20-1 to TRBJ2-1; 7 bases line up with TRBD2. This CDR3 is 13 amino acids long. Germline V gene sequence: CDR1 DFQATT, CDR2 SNEGSKA (reference sequence). The V gene end was trimmed by 6 bases and the J gene end by 6 bases; junction bases not matched to a gene: 8. CDR3 protein: CSAGAGAFNEQFF. In DNA form, the CDR3 reads TGCAGTGCCGGGGCGGGAGCGTTCAATGAGCAGTTCTTC.

Only one count was recorded for this clonotype. This may arise from a read error, as a much more abundant clone is one base away. The chain recombines TRBV5-1 with TRBJ2-5, with 9 bases matching TRBD1. The CDR3 sequence is 15 residues long. The germline V gene has CDR1 SGHRS and CDR2 YFSETQ. J was trimmed by 2 bases and V by 5 bases; bases with no gene match: 7. CDR3 region: CASRQTGGEQETQYF. For the CDR3, the DNA is TGCGCCAGCAGGCAGACAGGGGGAGAACAAGAGACCCAGTACTTC.

Judged by abundance, this clonotype is medium-sized (0.01 to 0.1%). The V call is TRBV11-3, the J call TRBJ2-1; 12 positions match TRBD2. After removal of 2 bases from V and 6 bases from J, the junction contained 11 bases not matched to a gene. Germline CDR1 SGHNT, CDR2 YENEEA. The CDR3 runs 18 residues. For the CDR3, the DNA is TGTGCCAGCAGCTTACACCCCCCCGGGACTAGCGGGTTCAATGAGCAGTTCTTC. Translated, it gives CASSLHPPGTSGFNEQFF.

Notes on this clonotype: This may stem from a read error, because a much larger clone lies one nucleotide away. V gene TRBV4-2 combines with J gene TRBJ2-6; D might be TRBD1 (5 bases). Germline CDR1 is LGHNA and CDR2 is YNFKEQ. The CDR3 length is 16 residues. The CDR3, as DNA: TGTGCCAGCAGCCAAGAAGCAAGCTCTGGGGCCAACATCCTGACTTTC. This gives the protein CASSQEASSGANILTF.

Comment on this clonotype: No conserved phenylalanine or tryptophan is present at the end of the CDR3, so a read error is the likely explanation. The limits of the CDR3 on the DNA are not certain, so only TCRdb's listed CDR3 is given. The chain carries TRBV11-2 and TRBJ2-7; no check of the table's D call, TRBD1, against the DNA was made. The CDR3 length equals 15 residues, ends included. The germline gives CDR1 SGHAT, CDR2 FQNNGV. CDR3 residues: CTSSFVAGGQYEQYL.